The rows below give T cell receptor beta chains drawn from one sample of a study of cytomegalovirus exposure and HLA in healthy donors. The method was immunoSEQ multiplex PCR; TCRdb's version includes in-frame clones alone and lacks a portion of them. The listing contains under 200,000 clones. Sequencing was performed on PBMCs. The receptor source for this set is a man aged 25-45 years in good health and CMV-seronegative. CDR3s include the opening cysteine and the closing phenylalanine or tryptophan. The D gene is left open where the match is weak.

J: TRBJ1-1; V: TRBV19; D: TRBD1; DNA: TGTGCCAGTAGACCACAGGGGGCGCGGACTGAAGCTTTCTTT; CDR3: CASRPQGARTEAFF
J: TRBJ2-1; V: TRBV18; D: TRBD2; DNA: TGTGCCAGCTCCCCTCTACTAGCGAAGTACAATGAGCAGTTCTTC; CDR3: CASSPLLAKYNEQFF
J: TRBJ1-1; V: TRBV2; D: TRBD1; DNA: TGTGCCACCCCGACCTCGGACAGGTTGAACACTGAAGCTTTCTTT; CDR3: CATPTSDRLNTEAFF
J: TRBJ1-5; V: TRBV4-1; D: TRBD1; DNA: TGCGCCAGCAGCCCCGGACAGGAGGGTCAGCCCCAGCATTTT; CDR3: CASSPGQEGQPQHF
J: TRBJ1-5; V: TRBV4-3; D: TRBD1; DNA: TGCGCCAGCAGCCTTCGGAGGGACAGCCAGGGGGGCAATCAGCCCCAGCATTTT; CDR3: CASSLRRDSQGGNQPQHF
J: TRBJ1-1; V: TRBV6-5; D: TRBD1; DNA: TGTGCCAGCAGCCCCGGACAGGGGAGTTTTTATGCTTTCTTT; CDR3: CASSPGQGSFYAFF
J: TRBJ1-1; V: TRBV7-9; D: -; DNA: TGTGCCAGCAGCTATCTACAGGGAAGGAACTCTGAAGCTTTCTTT; CDR3: CASSYLQGRNSEAFF
J: TRBJ1-5; V: TRBV18; D: TRBD1; DNA: TGTGCCAGCTCCACAGGGGTGAACAATCAGCCCCAGCATTTT; CDR3: CASSTGVNNQPQHF
J: TRBJ2-1; V: TRBV7-2; D: TRBD1; DNA: TGTGCCAGCAGCAAGGGACAGGGGGCCGATGAGCAGTTCTTC; CDR3: CASSKGQGADEQFF
J: TRBJ2-6; V: TRBV15; D: -; DNA: TGTGCCACCAACCAGAGGCACGCCAACGTCCTGACTTTC; CDR3: CATNQRHANVLTF
J: TRBJ1-4; V: TRBV12-2; D: -; DNA: TGTGCAAGTCGCTTAGCGCGGGCGGGGGCTAAGACTAATGAAAAACTGTTTTTT; CDR3: CASRLARAGAKTNEKLFF
J: TRBJ2-5; V: TRBV5-1; D: -; DNA: TGCGCCAGCAGCTTGGGTGGACAGTCAGGGGAGACCCAGTACTTC; CDR3: CASSLGGQSGETQYF
J: TRBJ1-1; V: TRBV6-1; D: -; DNA: TGTGCCAGCAGTTCAATACAGGGTCGGCTGACTGAAGCTTTCTTT; CDR3: CASSSIQGRLTEAFF
J: TRBJ1-4; V: TRBV29-1; D: -; DNA: TGCAGCGTTGAAGGACGGGGTGAAAAACTGTTTTTT; CDR3: CSVEGRGEKLFF
J: TRBJ2-2; V: TRBV30; D: TRBD2; DNA: TGTGCCTGGAGTGTAATAAGCGGGGGGCTCGGGGAGCTGTTTTTT; CDR3: CAWSVISGGLGELFF
J: TRBJ1-2; V: TRBV19; D: TRBD1; DNA: TGTGCCAGTAGTTCGACAGGGGCCTATGGCTACACCTTC; CDR3: CASSSTGAYGYTF
J: TRBJ2-2; V: TRBV11-2; D: TRBD1; DNA: TGTGCCAGCAGCTTAGGCCGGGCAGGGGGCAACGCCGGGGAGCTGTTTTTT; CDR3: CASSLGRAGGNAGELFF
J: TRBJ2-7; V: TRBV5-1; D: TRBD1; DNA: TGCGCCAGCAGCATCGGACAGGCAGCTGGGACCTACGAGCAGTACTTC; CDR3: CASSIGQAAGTYEQYF
J: TRBJ2-1; V: TRBV5-1; D: TRBD2; DNA: TGCGCCAGCAGCCCAGGACTAGCGGGATACAATGAGCAGTTCTTC; CDR3: CASSPGLAGYNEQFF
J: TRBJ1-1; V: TRBV4-1; D: -; DNA: TGCGCCAGCAGCCAAGAGAGGGCGAACACTGAAGCTTTCTTT; CDR3: CASSQERANTEAFF
J: TRBJ2-5; V: TRBV29-1; D: -; DNA: TGCAGCGTTGATGATGGGGGGACCCAAGAGACCCAGTACTTC; CDR3: CSVDDGGTQETQYF
J: TRBJ2-7; V: TRBV11-2; D: TRBD1; DNA: TGTGCCAGCAGCTTAGATGGGACAGGGAACCACGTACCCTACGAGCAGTACTTC; CDR3: CASSLDGTGNHVPYEQYF
J: TRBJ2-6; V: TRBV15; D: TRBD1; DNA: TGTGCCACCAGCAGGCGGAGACAGGGGACCGATATCTCTGGGGCCAACGTCCTGACTTTC; CDR3: CATSRRRQGTDISGANVLTF
J: TRBJ1-4; V: TRBV4-3; D: -; DNA: TGCGCCAGCGGAGAACAGGGCGGCAATGAAAAACTGTTTTTT; CDR3: CASGEQGGNEKLFF
J: TRBJ2-2; V: TRBV11-2; D: -; DNA: TGTGCCAGCAGCTTAGATCTTGGAGGACCCGCGGGCACCGGGGAGCTGTTTTTT; CDR3: CASSLDLGGPAGTGELFF
J: TRBJ2-3; V: TRBV13; D: -; DNA: TGTGCCAGCAGCTTAGGGTTAGCACTTGCTAGCACAGATACGCAGTATTTT; CDR3: CASSLGLALASTDTQYF
J: TRBJ1-4; V: TRBV29-1; D: -; DNA: TGCAGCGTTGTGGGACAAGATGAAAAACTGTTTTTT; CDR3: CSVVGQDEKLFF
J: TRBJ2-3; V: TRBV9; D: -; DNA: TGTGCCAGCAGCCCCGGTCCGAACACAGATACGCAGTATTTT; CDR3: CASSPGPNTDTQYF
J: TRBJ1-6; V: TRBV25-1; D: -; DNA: TGTGCCAGCAGTGATTGGGGGAGCGGGGAGAATTCACCCCTCCACTTT; CDR3: CASSDWGSGENSPLHF
J: TRBJ2-2; V: TRBV7-9; D: -; DNA: TGTGCCAGCAGCCGACAGCAATCCGGGGAGCTGTTTTTT; CDR3: CASSRQQSGELFF
J: TRBJ2-6; V: TRBV27; D: -; DNA: TGTGCCAGCAGATCTACCCCGACAGGTTCCTTTTCTGGGGCCAACGTCCTGACTTTC; CDR3: CASRSTPTGSFSGANVLTF
J: TRBJ2-2; V: TRBV2; D: TRBD1; DNA: TGTGCCAGCACCCGGGACAGCGCGACCGGGGAGCTGTTTTTT; CDR3: CASTRDSATGELFF
J: TRBJ1-2; V: TRBV5-6; D: TRBD1; DNA: TGTGCCAGCAGCTTGGTTGAGGGGGCGCCTACTGGTGGCTACACCTTC; CDR3: CASSLVEGAPTGGYTF
J: TRBJ2-2; V: TRBV19; D: -; DNA: TGTGCCAGTAGTACCCTGACAGGTCCGAACACCGGGGAGCTGTTTTTT; CDR3: CASSTLTGPNTGELFF
J: TRBJ2-7; V: TRBV2; D: TRBD1; DNA: TGTGCCAGCAGTGAATGGGGAGGGGGACAGGGGTACGAGCAGTACTTC; CDR3: CASSEWGGGQGYEQYF
J: TRBJ1-3; V: TRBV18; D: TRBD1; DNA: TGTGCCAGCTCACGAACGACAGGGGGCGACGGAAACACCATATATTTT; CDR3: CASSRTTGGDGNTIYF
J: TRBJ1-1; V: TRBV30; D: -; DNA: TGTGCCTGGAGTGTACTGGGGCAACGAGCTTTCTTT; CDR3: CAWSVLGQRAFF
J: TRBJ2-7; V: TRBV28; D: TRBD1; DNA: TGTGCCAGCAGTTTAAGGGGGCTCTACGAGCAGTACTTC; CDR3: CASSLRGLYEQYF
J: TRBJ1-1; V: TRBV7-9; D: TRBD1; DNA: TGTGCCAGCAGTCCAAGACAGGGCGCCACTGAAGCTTTCTTT; CDR3: CASSPRQGATEAFF
J: TRBJ2-2; V: TRBV7-6; D: -; DNA: TGTGCCAGCAGCTCTCGACAGAGAAACACCGGGGAGCTGTTTTTT; CDR3: CASSSRQRNTGELFF
J: TRBJ2-5; V: TRBV15; D: TRBD1; DNA: TGTGCCACCAGCAGGGGACAGTTTGAGACCCAGTACTTC; CDR3: CATSRGQFETQYF
J: TRBJ2-7; V: TRBV19; D: -; DNA: TGTGCCAGTAGTACCTTGGGCGGGGAATGGCAGTACTTC; CDR3: CASSTLGGEWQYF
J: TRBJ2-2; V: TRBV7-7; D: TRBD1; DNA: TGTGCCAGCAGCCGGGACAGGAACACCGGGGAGCTGTTTTTT; CDR3: CASSRDRNTGELFF
J: TRBJ2-2; V: TRBV7-6; D: -; DNA: TGTGCCAGCAGCCGTAACACCGGGGAGCTGTTTTTT; CDR3: CASSRNTGELFF
J: TRBJ1-1; V: TRBV10-3; D: -; DNA: TGTGCCATCAGTGAGGAGGGGAGGACTGAAGCTTTCTTT; CDR3: CAISEEGRTEAFF
J: TRBJ2-5; V: TRBV5-1; D: TRBD1; DNA: TGCGCCAGCAGCACAGGGGGACAAGAGACCCAGTACTTC; CDR3: CASSTGGQETQYF